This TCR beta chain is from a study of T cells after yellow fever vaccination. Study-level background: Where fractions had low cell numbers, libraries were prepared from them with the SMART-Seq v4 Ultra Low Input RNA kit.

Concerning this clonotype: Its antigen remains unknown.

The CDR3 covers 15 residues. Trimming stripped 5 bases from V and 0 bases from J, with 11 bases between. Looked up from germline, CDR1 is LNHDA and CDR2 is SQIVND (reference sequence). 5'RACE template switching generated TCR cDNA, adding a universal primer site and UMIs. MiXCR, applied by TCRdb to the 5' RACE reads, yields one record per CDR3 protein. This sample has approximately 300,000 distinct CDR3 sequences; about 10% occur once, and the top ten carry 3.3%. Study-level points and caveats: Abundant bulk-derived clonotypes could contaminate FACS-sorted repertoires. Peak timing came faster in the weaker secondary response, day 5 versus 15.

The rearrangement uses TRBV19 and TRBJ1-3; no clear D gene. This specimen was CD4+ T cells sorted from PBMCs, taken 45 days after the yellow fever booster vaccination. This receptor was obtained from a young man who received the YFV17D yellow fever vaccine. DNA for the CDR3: TGTGCCAGTAGTGTTACGGGCCACTCTGGAAACACCATATATTTT. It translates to CASSVTGHSGNTIYF.